This T cell receptor (beta chain) was profiled in a study of OX40 agonist ivuxolimab in advanced cancers. Produced via immunoSEQ multiplex PCR; TCRdb's table is partial and in-frame only. Among 80,000 to 100,000 clones listed, around 86% were seen once. Trimming took 0 bases from V and 2 from J; bases not matched to a gene: 5. From germline, CDR1 is SGHRS and CDR2 YFSETQ. The CDR3 is 17 residues long. The specimen comprised CD4+ or CD8+ T cells sorted from blood, sampled in a trial of the OX40 agonist ivuxolimab. This receptor was taken from an adult with an advanced solid tumor such as melanoma, head and neck, liver or kidney cancer. The rearrangement joins TRBV5-1 to TRBJ2-3, with TRBD2 identical over 11 bases. Here the CDR3 reads CASSLGLAGRSTDTQYF. CDR3 DNA: TGCGCCAGCAGCTTGGGACTAGCGGGGCGTTCCACAGATACGCAGTATTTT.